These 4 T cell receptor beta chains share one sample of origin, sequenced in a study of control samples from healthy donors and cancer patients. Here immunoSEQ multiplex PCR was the method, and the copy in TCRdb shows in-frame clones only, minus some. The sample shows some 190,000 clones, and 2.2% sits with its ten largest clones. Input material: blood. These receptor sequences come from a woman aged 30 to 39 in good health.

As to this clone: Other DNA sequences within the sample encode an identical CDR3. The rearrangement joins TRBV6-5 to TRBJ1-2, with D hard to call. Trimming shortened V by 0 bases and J by 5 bases, and 4 bases separated the two germline ends. The CDR3 is 12 residues long. CDR1 is MNHEY and CDR2 is SVGAGI in the germline V gene. The CDR3 reads CASSYSGYGYTF. The CDR3 DNA sequence: TGTGCCAGCAGTTACTCAGGGTATGGCTACACCTTC.

V gene TRBV4-3 combines with J gene TRBJ2-7; 10 bases agree with TRBD2. J lost 4 bases, V lost 1 base, and 1 base had no gene match. CDR3 length: 14 amino acids. CDR1 and CDR2 (germline): LGHNA, YSLEER. The CDR3 sequence: CASSQALAGYEQYF. The CDR3 coding sequence is TGCGCCAGCAGCCAAGCACTAGCGGGGTACGAGCAGTACTTC.

The chain uses TRBV3-1 (or the pseudogene TRBV3-2) and TRBJ2-3; a weak D match, TRBD2 (6 bases). Germline loops: CDR1 LGHDT, CDR2 YNNKEL (reference sequence). CDR3 size: 13 residues. V shed 5 bases and J shed 6 bases, with 12 bases lying between them. Here the CDR3 DNA reads TGTGCCAGCAGCTCCTTGGGGGGTGATACGCAGTATTTT. It encodes CASSSLGGDTQYF.

The rearrangement uses TRBV28 and TRBJ2-2; D not resolved. The length of the CDR3 is 12 residues. V lost 2 bases, J lost 5 bases, and 3 bases lay in between. Germline CDR1 is MDHEN and CDR2 is SYDVKM. This CDR3 is CASSLVTGELFF. CDR3 nucleotide sequence: TGTGCCAGCAGTTTAGTTACCGGGGAGCTGTTTTTT.